This T cell receptor (beta chain) was sequenced in a study of glioma-infiltrating T cells after dendritic cell vaccination. This CDR3 comprises 15 residues. Looked up from germline, CDR1 is SGHTA and CDR2 is FQGTGA. J gave up 5 bases and V 5 bases, and 6 bases lay outside the gene matches. Measured with immunoSEQ multiplex PCR; TCRdb has only the in-frame clones, and not every one. The sample consists of about 92,000 clones, 85% to 90% of them appearing once. V is TRBV7-3 and J is TRBJ2-5; 12 nucleotides agree with TRBD2. The TCR was taken from a human donor with glioblastoma. The material sequenced was blood, taken before dendritic cell vaccination. The CDR3 DNA sequence: TGTGCCAGCAGCAAAGGACTAGCGGGACCGGAGACCCAGTACTTC. It yields the protein CASSKGLAGPETQYF.